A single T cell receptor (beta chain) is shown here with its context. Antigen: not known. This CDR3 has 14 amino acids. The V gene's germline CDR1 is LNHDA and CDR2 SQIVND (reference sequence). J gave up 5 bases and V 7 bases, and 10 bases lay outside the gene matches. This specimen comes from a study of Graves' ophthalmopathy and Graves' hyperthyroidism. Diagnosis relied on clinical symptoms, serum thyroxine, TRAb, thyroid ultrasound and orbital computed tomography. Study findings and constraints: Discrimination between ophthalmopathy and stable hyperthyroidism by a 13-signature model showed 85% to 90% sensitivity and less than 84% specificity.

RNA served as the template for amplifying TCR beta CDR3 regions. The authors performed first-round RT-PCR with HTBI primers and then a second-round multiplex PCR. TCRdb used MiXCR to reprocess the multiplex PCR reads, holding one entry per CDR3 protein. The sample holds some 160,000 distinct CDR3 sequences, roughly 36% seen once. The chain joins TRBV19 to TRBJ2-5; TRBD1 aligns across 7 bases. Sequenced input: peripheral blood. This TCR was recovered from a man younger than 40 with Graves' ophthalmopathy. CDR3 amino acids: CASKGAGGSETQYF. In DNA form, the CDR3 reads TGTGCCAGTAAGGGGGCGGGCGGGTCGGAGACCCAGTACTTC.